This T cell receptor beta chain was identified in a study of OX40 agonist ivuxolimab in advanced cancers. V was pared by 5 bases and J by 5 bases, with 6 bases of the junction left unmatched. This CDR3 is 14 amino acids long. CDR1 is SEHNR and CDR2 is FQNEAQ in the germline V gene (reference sequence). TCRdb's copy holds only in-frame clones and misses some; the assay was immunoSEQ multiplex PCR. This repertoire shows around 21,000 clones, more than 75% found once; its top ten account for about 35%. Sequences were derived from CD4+ or CD8+ T cells sorted from blood, sampled in a trial of the OX40 agonist ivuxolimab. The gene calls are TRBV7-9 and TRBJ1-1; 9 bases match TRBD1. This TCR was sampled from an adult with an advanced solid tumor such as melanoma, head and neck, liver or kidney cancer. CDR3 DNA sequence: TGTGCCAGCAGCGGACAGGGGAGTCGAACTGAAGCTTTCTTT. Translated: CASSGQGSRTEAFF.